Sequencing of this TCR beta chain was carried out in a study of CD8 T cells in Susac syndrome. V was pared by 1 base and J by 5 bases, with 5 bases of the junction left unmatched. This CDR3 is 16 amino acids long. Germline loops: CDR1 LGHNA, CDR2 YSLEER. It was with random hexamers that roughly 0.5 to 1 ug RNA was reverse transcribed. One entry per CDR3 protein results from TCRdb running MiXCR on the immunoSEQ multiplex PCR reads. In the table there are around 270,000 distinct CDR3 sequences, roughly 90% of which are singletons. The sample consisted of CD8+ T cells from PBMCs. The chain recombines TRBV4-3 with TRBJ2-2; 9 bases match TRBD1. This TCR derives from a human donor with multiple sclerosis. The CDR3 here is CASSQGGQGRTGELFF. The CDR3 nucleotides read TGCGCCAGCAGCCAAGGGGGACAGGGTAGGACCGGGGAGCTGTTTTTT.